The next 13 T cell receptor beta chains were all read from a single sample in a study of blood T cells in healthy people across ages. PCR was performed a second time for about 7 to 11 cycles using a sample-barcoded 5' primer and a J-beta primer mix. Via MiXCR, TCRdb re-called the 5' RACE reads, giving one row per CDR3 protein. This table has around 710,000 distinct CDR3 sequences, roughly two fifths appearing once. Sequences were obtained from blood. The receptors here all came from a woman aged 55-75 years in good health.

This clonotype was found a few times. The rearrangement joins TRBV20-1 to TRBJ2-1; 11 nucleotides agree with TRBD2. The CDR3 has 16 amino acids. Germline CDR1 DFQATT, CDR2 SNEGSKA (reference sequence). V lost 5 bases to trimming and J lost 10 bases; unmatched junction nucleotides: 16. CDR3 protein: CSAPRSGRANWGEQFF. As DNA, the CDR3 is TGCAGTGCTCCCCGTAGCGGGAGGGCCAATTGGGGCGAGCAGTTCTTC.

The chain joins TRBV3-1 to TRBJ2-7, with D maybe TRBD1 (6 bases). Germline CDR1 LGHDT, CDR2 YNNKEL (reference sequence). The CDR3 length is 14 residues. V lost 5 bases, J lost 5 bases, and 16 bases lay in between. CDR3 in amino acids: CASSDNRELNEQYF. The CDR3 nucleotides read TGTGCCAGCAGCGATAACAGGGAACTTAACGAGCAGTACTTC.

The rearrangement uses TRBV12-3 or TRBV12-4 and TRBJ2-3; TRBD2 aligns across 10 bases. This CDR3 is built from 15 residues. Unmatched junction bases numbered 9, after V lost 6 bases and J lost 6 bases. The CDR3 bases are TGTGCCAGCAGGAGGACTAGCGGTGCGCCGGATACGCAGTATTTT. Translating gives CASRRTSGAPDTQYF.

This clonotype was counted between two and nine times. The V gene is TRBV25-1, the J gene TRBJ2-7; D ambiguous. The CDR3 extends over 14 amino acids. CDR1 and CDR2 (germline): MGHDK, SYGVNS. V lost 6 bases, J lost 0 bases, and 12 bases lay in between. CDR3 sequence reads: CASRQSWGSYEQYF. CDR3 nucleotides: TGTGCCAGCAGACAATCCTGGGGCTCCTACGAGCAGTACTTC.

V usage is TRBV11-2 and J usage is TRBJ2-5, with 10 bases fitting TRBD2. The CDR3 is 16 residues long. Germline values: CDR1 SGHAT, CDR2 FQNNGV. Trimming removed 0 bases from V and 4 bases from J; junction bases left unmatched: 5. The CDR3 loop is CASSLDRAGGIETQYF. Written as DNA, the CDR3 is TGTGCCAGCAGCTTAGATCGAGCGGGGGGGATAGAGACCCAGTACTTC.

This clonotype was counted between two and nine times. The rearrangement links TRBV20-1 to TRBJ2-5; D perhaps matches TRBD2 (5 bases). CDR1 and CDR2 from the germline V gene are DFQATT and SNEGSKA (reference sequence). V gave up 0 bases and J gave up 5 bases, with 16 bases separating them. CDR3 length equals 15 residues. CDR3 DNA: TGCAGTGCTAGAGATCCGAGGGCGCGTAGGGAGACCCAGTACTTC. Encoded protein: CSARDPRARRETQYF.

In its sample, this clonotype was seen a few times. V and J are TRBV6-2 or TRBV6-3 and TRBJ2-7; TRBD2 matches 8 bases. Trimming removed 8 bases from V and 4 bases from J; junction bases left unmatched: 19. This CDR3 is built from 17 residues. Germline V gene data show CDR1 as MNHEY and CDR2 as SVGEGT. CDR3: CASHSTSGNPGAYEQYF. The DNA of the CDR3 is TGTGCCAGCCATTCAACTAGCGGTAACCCGGGAGCGTACGAGCAGTACTTC.

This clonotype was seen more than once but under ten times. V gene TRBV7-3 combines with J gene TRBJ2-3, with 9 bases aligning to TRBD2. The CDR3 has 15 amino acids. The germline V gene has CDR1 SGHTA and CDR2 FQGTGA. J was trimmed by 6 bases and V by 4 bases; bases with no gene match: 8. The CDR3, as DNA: TGTGCCAGCAGCTCCAAGCGGGGGGCCTTCGATACGCAGTATTTT. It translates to CASSSKRGAFDTQYF.

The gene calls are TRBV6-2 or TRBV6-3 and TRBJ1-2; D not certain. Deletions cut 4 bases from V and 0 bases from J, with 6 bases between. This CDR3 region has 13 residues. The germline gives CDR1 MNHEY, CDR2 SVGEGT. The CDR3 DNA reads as TGTGCCAGCAGTTCAAGTGCTAACTATGGCTACACCTTC. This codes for CASSSSANYGYTF.

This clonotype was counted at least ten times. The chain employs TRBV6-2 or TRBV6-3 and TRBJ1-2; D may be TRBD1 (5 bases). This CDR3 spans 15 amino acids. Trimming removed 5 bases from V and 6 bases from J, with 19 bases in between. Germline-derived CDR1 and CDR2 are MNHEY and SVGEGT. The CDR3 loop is CASSHKDRQRDGYTF. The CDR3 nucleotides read TGTGCCAGCAGTCACAAAGACAGACAACGGGATGGCTACACCTTC.

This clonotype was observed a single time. DNA of the CDR3: TGTGCCAGCGGACAGGTGACCGGGGAGCTGTTTTTT. As protein: CASGQVTGELFF. The chain links TRBV3-1 to TRBJ2-2, with TRBD1 matching 7 bases. V gave up 8 bases and J gave up 5 bases; unmatched junction bases: 2. This CDR3 contains 12 residues. Germline CDR1 reads LGHDT; CDR2 reads YNNKEL (reference sequence). Combining the CDR3 with reference TRBV3-1 and TRBJ2-2 gives the whole variable domain DTAVSQTPKYLVTQMGNDKSIKCEQNLGHDTMYWYKQDSKKFLKIMFSYNNKELIINETVPNRFSPKSPDKAHLNLHINSLELGDSAVYFCASGQVTGELFFGEGSRLTVL.

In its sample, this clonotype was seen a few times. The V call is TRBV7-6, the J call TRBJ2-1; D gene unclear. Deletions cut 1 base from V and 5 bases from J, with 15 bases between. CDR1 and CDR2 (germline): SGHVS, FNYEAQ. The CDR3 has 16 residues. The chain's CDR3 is CASSLGARGRNNEQFF. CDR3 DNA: TGTGCCAGCAGCTTAGGGGCTAGAGGACGGAACAATGAGCAGTTCTTC.

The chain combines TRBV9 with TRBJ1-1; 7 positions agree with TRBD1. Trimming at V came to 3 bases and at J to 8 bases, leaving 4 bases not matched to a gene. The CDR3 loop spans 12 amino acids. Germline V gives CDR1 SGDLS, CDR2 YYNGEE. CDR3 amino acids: CASSGQGGEAFF. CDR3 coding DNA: TGTGCCAGCAGCGGGCAGGGGGGAGAAGCTTTCTTT.